This T cell receptor beta chain was retrieved from a study of OX40 agonist ivuxolimab in advanced cancers. The CDR3 spans 15 residues. The germline V gene has CDR1 SEHNR and CDR2 FQNEAQ (reference sequence). With 3 bases clipped from V and 6 bases from J, the junction kept 6 bases outside the gene matches. Data came from immunoSEQ multiplex PCR; TCRdb stores just in-frame clones and leaves some out. This table has approximately 14,000 clones, 65% to 80% appearing once. The V call is TRBV7-9, the J call TRBJ2-4; 9 bases fit TRBD1. The receptor's source is an adult with an advanced solid tumor such as melanoma, head and neck, liver or kidney cancer. Sequencing used CD4+ or CD8+ T cells sorted from blood, obtained in a trial of the OX40 agonist ivuxolimab. The CDR3 region has the DNA TGTGCCAGCAGCTTGGCGAGGGACAGGGTAAACATTCAGTACTTC. Residues: CASSLARDRVNIQYF.